The 24 T cell receptor beta chains listed next were all sequenced from one sample in a study of shared clonotypes between healthy human individuals. Assay used: immunoSEQ multiplex PCR; TCRdb lists only in-frame clones, some missing. Of around 320,000 clones in the sample, around 86% were seen once. Sequenced material: memory CD8+ T cells sorted from blood. As for subset: CD45RO+ cells pooled with CCR7-negative TemRA cells. Receptors originate from a man aged 18 to 30 in good health.

The rearrangement joins TRBV4-1 to TRBJ1-1, with a weak D call TRBD1 (5 bases). V was shortened by 8 bases and J by 7 bases, with 23 bases between the two germline ends. The germline CDR1 and CDR2 sequences are MGHRA and YSYEKL. The CDR3 is made up of 15 amino acids. The CDR3 protein is CASREARGGTHEAFF. CDR3 DNA: TGCGCCAGCCGTGAAGCGCGGGGGGGAACTCATGAAGCTTTCTTT.

This clone was observed a handful of times. V usage is TRBV27 and J usage is TRBJ1-1; tentatively, D is TRBD1 (6 bases). This CDR3 comprises 12 residues. CDR1 is MNHEY and CDR2 is SMNVEV in the germline V gene (reference sequence). Trimming removed 2 bases from V and 11 bases from J, with 12 bases in between. DNA of the CDR3: TGTGCCAGCAGTTTACCCGGACAGTCGGCTTTCTTT. Its protein product is CASSLPGQSAFF.

To note about this clone: The same CDR3 also results from other DNA sequences found in this sample. This rearrangement joins TRBV7-9 to TRBJ2-3; perhaps TRBD1 as D (6 bases). Germline V gene sequence: CDR1 SEHNR, CDR2 FQNEAQ (reference sequence). The V gene lost 2 bases and the J gene lost 2 bases, with 8 bases spanning the gap. The CDR3 length is 14 residues. The CDR3 is CASSLQGPTDTQYF. In nucleotides, the CDR3 is TGTGCCAGCAGCTTACAGGGGCCCACAGATACGCAGTATTTT.

V is TRBV5-4 and J is TRBJ2-6; D may be TRBD1 (6 bases). V was shortened by 1 base and J by 0 bases, with 11 bases between the two germline ends. The CDR3 runs 17 residues. Looked up from germline, CDR1 is SGHNT and CDR2 is YYREEE (reference sequence). The CDR3 nucleotides are TGTGCCAGCAGCTTGAGGACAGTGTACTCTGGGGCCAACGTCCTGACTTTC. Translation: CASSLRTVYSGANVLTF.

This chain connects TRBV7-9 to TRBJ1-2, with TRBD1 identical over 9 bases. In germline, CDR1 is SEHNR, CDR2 FQNEAQ (reference sequence). The CDR3 is 15 amino acids. J gave up 6 bases and V 1 base, and 6 bases lay outside the gene matches. CDR3 region: CASSLGTGDPNGYTF. CDR3 in DNA: TGTGCCAGCAGCTTAGGGACAGGGGATCCCAATGGCTACACCTTC. The full variable domain, completed using reference TRBV7-9 and TRBJ1-2, is DTGVSQNPRHKITKRGQNVTFRCDPISEHNRLYWYRQTLGQGPEFLTYFQNEAQLEKSRLLSDRFSAERPKGSFSTLEIQRTEQGDSAMYLCASSLGTGDPNGYTFGSGTRLTVV.

The chain links TRBV5-4 to TRBJ1-6; perhaps TRBD1 as D (6 bases). Trimming removed 0 bases at V and 7 bases at J, with 20 bases between. CDR3 length: 18 amino acids. Per germline, CDR1 SGHNT and CDR2 YYREEE (reference sequence). CDR3 in DNA: TGTGCCAGCAGCTTGGGGGGGATTCCAGGGGCTAGGAATTCACCCCTCCACTTT. Translated: CASSLGGIPGARNSPLHF.

The genes are TRBV27 and TRBJ2-7, with 7 nucleotides matching TRBD1. After removal of 3 bases from V and 9 bases from J, the junction contained 11 bases not matched to a gene. From germline, CDR1 is MNHEY and CDR2 SMNVEV (reference sequence). This CDR3 region has 14 residues. The CDR3 loop reads CASSFVAGGWGQYF. The CDR3, as DNA: TGTGCCAGCAGTTTTGTCGCAGGGGGATGGGGGCAGTACTTC.

V and J are TRBV27 and TRBJ1-1, with 7 bases fitting TRBD1. Germline V gene data show CDR1 as MNHEY and CDR2 as SMNVEV (reference sequence). The CDR3 extends over 14 amino acids. Losses at the gene ends were 7 bases for V and 7 bases for J; bases not matched to a gene: 12. As DNA, the CDR3 is TGTGCCAGCACCGACAGGGCGGGTAGGAATGAAGCTTTCTTT. This codes for CASTDRAGRNEAFF.

DNA of the CDR3: TGTGCCAGCAGCCCCGGCCCCTATGGCTACACCTTC. This sequence encodes CASSPGPYGYTF. The chain employs TRBV6-5 and TRBJ1-2; unclear D gene. V lost 6 bases, J lost 4 bases, and 9 bases lay in between. CDR3 size: 12 residues. Germline V gene sequence: CDR1 MNHEY, CDR2 SVGAGI.

The V call is TRBV5-6, the J call TRBJ1-5; TRBD1 matches 7 bases. The CDR3 runs to 15 residues. J lost 7 bases, V lost 3 bases, and 10 bases had no gene match. Per germline, CDR1 SGHDT and CDR2 YYEEEE. CDR3 region: CASSSGTDLWQPQHF. CDR3 in DNA: TGTGCCAGCAGCTCGGGGACAGACCTATGGCAGCCCCAGCATTTT. The variable domain in full, with the rest retrieved from reference TRBV5-6 and TRBJ1-5, is DAGVTQSPTHLIKTRGQQVTLRCSPKSGHDTVSWYQQALGQGPQFIFQYYEEEERQRGNFPDRFSGHQFPNYSSELNVNALLLGDSALYLCASSSGTDLWQPQHFGDGTRLSIL.

The chain has TRBV13 and TRBJ2-7; a weak D match, TRBD2 (6 bases). V shed 5 bases and J shed 3 bases, with 11 bases lying between them. Germline lookup yields CDR1 PRHDT and CDR2 FYEKMQ (reference sequence). CDR3 length: 13 residues. CDR3 protein: CASSPGSYYEQYF. The CDR3, as DNA: TGTGCCAGCAGCCCCGGGAGTTACTACGAGCAGTACTTC.

This clone was recorded only once. The chain is built from TRBV19 and TRBJ2-3; the D gene is possibly TRBD2 (5 bases). Trimming left V 7 bases short and J 0 bases short, with 17 bases between. Germline V gene sequence: CDR1 LNHDA, CDR2 SQIVND (reference sequence). The CDR3 runs 16 residues. The CDR3 DNA reads as TGTGCCAGTACCCTGGGAGAATATACTAGCACAGATACGCAGTATTTT. Encoded protein: CASTLGEYTSTDTQYF.

The rearrangement joins TRBV9 to TRBJ2-7; maybe TRBD1 (7 bases). Trimming removed 4 bases from V and 2 bases from J, with 16 bases in between. The CDR3 runs to 15 residues. Germline assignment: CDR1 SGDLS and CDR2 YYNGEE. The DNA for the CDR3 is TGTGCCAGCAGCCCAGGGGGGACAGTGCCCTACGAGCAGTACTTC. Its protein product is CASSPGGTVPYEQYF.

This clone has ten or more counts. This chain connects TRBV2 to TRBJ2-1, with 10 positions matching TRBD1. CDR3 length: 16 amino acids. The germline V gene encodes CDR1 SNHLY and CDR2 FYNNEI. With V trimmed by 4 bases and J by 2 bases, 5 bases remained unmatched. CDR3 nucleotides: TGTGCCAGCAGTGGCCCGGGACAGGGGCCCTACAATGAGCAGTTCTTC. This codes for CASSGPGQGPYNEQFF.

The CDR3 nucleotides are TGCGCCAGCAGCTTGAAACAGGGGGCTTCTGGTTATGGCTACACCTTC. Amino acid sequence: CASSLKQGASGYGYTF. J is TRBJ1-2 and V is TRBV5-1; TRBD1 matches at 9 bases. Germline V CDR1 and CDR2: SGHRS, YFSETQ. This CDR3 region has 16 residues. V lost 1 base to trimming and J lost 5 bases; unmatched junction nucleotides: 9.

The CDR3: CASSFPGGTDTQYF. The DNA for the CDR3 is TGTGCCAGCAGCTTCCCGGGGGGCACAGATACGCAGTATTTT. The rearrangement links TRBV7-6 to TRBJ2-3; D possibly corresponds to TRBD2 (6 bases). The V gene lost 3 bases and the J gene lost 1 base, with 8 bases spanning the gap. In germline, CDR1 is SGHVS, CDR2 FNYEAQ. The CDR3 runs 14 residues.

The chain uses TRBV9 and TRBJ1-2, with a weak D call TRBD1 (5 bases). The V gene's germline CDR1 is SGDLS and CDR2 YYNGEE. This CDR3 is 13 amino acids long. V lost 4 bases to trimming and J lost 8 bases, with 15 bases between them. CDR3 residues: CASSPAGDLGYTF. The CDR3 DNA follows: TGTGCCAGCAGCCCTGCGGGGGACCTAGGCTACACCTTC.

This chain links TRBV14 with TRBJ2-5; D is perhaps TRBD1 (6 bases). CDR3 length equals 16 residues. V was cut by 3 bases and J by 5 bases, with 19 bases left in between. Germline-derived CDR1 and CDR2 are SGHDN and FVKESK. CDR3 sequence: CASSHRKQGLQETQYF. CDR3 bases: TGTGCCAGCAGCCACAGGAAACAGGGATTGCAGGAGACCCAGTACTTC.

This clone was recorded only once. The chain has TRBV27 and TRBJ1-2; 9 nucleotides match TRBD1. CDR1 and CDR2 (germline): MNHEY, SMNVEV (reference sequence). The CDR3 totals 16 residues. Trimming cost V 5 bases and J 2 bases; bases outside gene matches: 9. Written as DNA, the CDR3 is TGTGCCAGCAGTCCATTGTTAGGACAGGGGAACTATGGCTACACCTTC. Its protein product is CASSPLLGQGNYGYTF.

The chain uses TRBV4-1 and TRBJ2-1; D remains ambiguous. The CDR3 has 12 amino acids. The germline V gene has CDR1 MGHRA and CDR2 YSYEKL. The V end was cut by 4 bases, the J end by 7 bases, with 8 bases between. CDR3 sequence reads: CASSLQANEQFF. For the CDR3, the DNA is TGCGCCAGCAGCCTTCAGGCTAATGAGCAGTTCTTC.

The chain uses TRBV7-9 and TRBJ1-4; D perhaps matches TRBD1 (5 bases). Germline values: CDR1 SEHNR, CDR2 FQNEAQ (reference sequence). Trimming pared 0 bases from V and 5 bases from J, leaving 13 bases between. This CDR3 is 16 amino acids long. The CDR3 nucleotides read TGTGCCAGCAGCTTAGCGTACGGGGGTGCCAATGAAAAACTGTTTTTT. This translates into CASSLAYGGANEKLFF.

V usage is TRBV4-1 and J usage is TRBJ2-7; D is possibly TRBD2 (6 bases). Germline CDR1 and CDR2: MGHRA and YSYEKL. CDR3 size: 15 residues. Trimming took 1 base from V and 2 from J, leaving 12 bases between them. DNA for the CDR3: TGCGCCAGCAGCCAAGGGTCTAGCGAGGCCTACGAGCAGTACTTC. It encodes CASSQGSSEAYEQYF.

This clone appeared once. The chain carries TRBV7-9 and TRBJ1-1; the D gene is possibly TRBD1 (5 bases). The CDR3 totals 15 residues. Between the trimmed V and J ends, which lost 1 base and 1 base, there was a span of 10 bases. Germline loops: CDR1 SEHNR, CDR2 FQNEAQ (reference sequence). This CDR3 reads CASSLGQGGNTEAFF. The CDR3 DNA follows: TGTGCCAGCAGCTTAGGGCAGGGAGGGAACACTGAAGCTTTCTTT.

The chain links TRBV2 to TRBJ2-5; 11 bases map to TRBD2. CDR3 length: 18 residues. Germline-derived CDR1 and CDR2 are SNHLY and FYNNEI. Trimming took 6 bases from V and 0 from J; bases not matched to a gene: 12. The CDR3: CASSALASGGPNQETQYF. In DNA, the CDR3 is TGTGCCAGCAGCGCCTTGGCTAGCGGGGGGCCCAACCAAGAGACCCAGTACTTC.